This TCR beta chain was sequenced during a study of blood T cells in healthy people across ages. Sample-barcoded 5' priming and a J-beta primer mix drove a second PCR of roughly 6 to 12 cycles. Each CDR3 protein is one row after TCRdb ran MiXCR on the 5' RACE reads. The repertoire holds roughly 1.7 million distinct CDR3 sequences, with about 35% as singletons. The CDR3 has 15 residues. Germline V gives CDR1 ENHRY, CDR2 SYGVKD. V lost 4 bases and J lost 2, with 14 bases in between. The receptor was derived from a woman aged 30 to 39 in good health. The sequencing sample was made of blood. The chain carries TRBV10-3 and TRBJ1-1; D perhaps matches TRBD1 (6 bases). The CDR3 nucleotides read TGTGCCATCAGTGTAACCGGGACACTTAACACTGAAGCTTTCTTT. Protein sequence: CAISVTGTLNTEAFF.